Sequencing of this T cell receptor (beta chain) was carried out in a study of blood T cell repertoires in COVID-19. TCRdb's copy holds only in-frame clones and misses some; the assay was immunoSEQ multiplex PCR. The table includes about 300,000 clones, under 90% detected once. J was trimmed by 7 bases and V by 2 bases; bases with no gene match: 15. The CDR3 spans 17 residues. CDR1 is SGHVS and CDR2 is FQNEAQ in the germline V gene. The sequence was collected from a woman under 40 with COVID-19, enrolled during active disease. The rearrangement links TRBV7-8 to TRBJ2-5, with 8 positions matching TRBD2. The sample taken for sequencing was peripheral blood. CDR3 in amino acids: CASSLSSGWTKSGTQYF. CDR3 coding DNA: TGTGCCAGCAGCTTATCTAGCGGGTGGACCAAGAGTGGGACCCAGTACTTC.